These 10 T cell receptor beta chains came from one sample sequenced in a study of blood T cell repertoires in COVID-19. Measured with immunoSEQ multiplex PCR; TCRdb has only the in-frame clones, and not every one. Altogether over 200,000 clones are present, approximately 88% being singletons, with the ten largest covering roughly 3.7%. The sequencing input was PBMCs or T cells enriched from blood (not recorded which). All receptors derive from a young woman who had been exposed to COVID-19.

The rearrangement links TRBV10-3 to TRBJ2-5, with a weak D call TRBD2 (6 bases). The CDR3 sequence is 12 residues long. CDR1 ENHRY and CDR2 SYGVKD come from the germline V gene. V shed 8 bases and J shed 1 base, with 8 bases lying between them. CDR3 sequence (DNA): TGTGCCATCGGCGGGACCCAAGAGACCCAGTACTTC. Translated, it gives CAIGGTQETQYF.

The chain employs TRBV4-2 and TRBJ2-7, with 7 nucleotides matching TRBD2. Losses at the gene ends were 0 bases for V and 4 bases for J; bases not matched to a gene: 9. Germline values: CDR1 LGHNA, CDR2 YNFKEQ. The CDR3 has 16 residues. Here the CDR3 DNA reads TGTGCCAGCAGCCAAGACCCGACTAGCAGGAGGTACGAGCAGTACTTC. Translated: CASSQDPTSRRYEQYF.

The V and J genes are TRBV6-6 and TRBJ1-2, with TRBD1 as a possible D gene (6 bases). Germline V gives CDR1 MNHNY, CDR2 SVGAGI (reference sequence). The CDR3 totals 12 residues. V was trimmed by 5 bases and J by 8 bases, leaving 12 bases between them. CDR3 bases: TGTGCCAGCAGTGGGGGCTTCGTAGGCTACACCTTC. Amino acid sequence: CASSGGFVGYTF.

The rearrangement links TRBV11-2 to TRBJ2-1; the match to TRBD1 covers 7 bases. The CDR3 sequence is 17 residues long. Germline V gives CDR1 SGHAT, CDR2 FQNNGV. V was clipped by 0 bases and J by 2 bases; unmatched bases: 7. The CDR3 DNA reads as TGTGCCAGCAGCTTAGAGGCCCAGGGGGTCGCCTACAATGAGCAGTTCTTC. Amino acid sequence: CASSLEAQGVAYNEQFF. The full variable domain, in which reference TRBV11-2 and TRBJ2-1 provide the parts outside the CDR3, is EAGVAQSPRYKIIEKRQSVAFWCNPISGHATLYWYQQILGQGPKLLIQFQNNGVVDDSQLPKDRFSAERLKGVDSTLKIQPAKLEDSAVYLCASSLEAQGVAYNEQFFGPGTRLTVL.

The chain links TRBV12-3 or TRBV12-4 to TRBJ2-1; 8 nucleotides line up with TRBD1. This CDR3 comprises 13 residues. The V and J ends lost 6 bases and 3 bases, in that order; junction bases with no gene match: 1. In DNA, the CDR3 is TGTGCCAGCAGCGGACAGGGCTACAATGAGCAGTTCTTC. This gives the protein CASSGQGYNEQFF.

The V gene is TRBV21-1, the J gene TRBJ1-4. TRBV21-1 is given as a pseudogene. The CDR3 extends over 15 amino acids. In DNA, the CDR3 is TGTGCCAGCAGCAAGGTTCGGAGGTTTAATGAAAAACTGTTTTTT. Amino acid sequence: CASSKVRRFNEKLFF.

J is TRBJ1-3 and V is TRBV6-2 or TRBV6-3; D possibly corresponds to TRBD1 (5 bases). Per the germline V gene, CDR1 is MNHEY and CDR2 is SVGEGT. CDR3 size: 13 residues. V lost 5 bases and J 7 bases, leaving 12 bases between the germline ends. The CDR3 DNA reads TGTGCCAGCAGTCACCCCAGGGCGAACACCATATATTTT. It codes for CASSHPRANTIYF.

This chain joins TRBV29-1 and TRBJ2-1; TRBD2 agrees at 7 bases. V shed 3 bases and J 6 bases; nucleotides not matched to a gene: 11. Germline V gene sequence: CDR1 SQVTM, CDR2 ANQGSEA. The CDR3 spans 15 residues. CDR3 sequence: CSVESLAVTGNEQFF. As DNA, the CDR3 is TGCAGCGTTGAGTCGCTAGCGGTCACTGGCAATGAGCAGTTCTTC.

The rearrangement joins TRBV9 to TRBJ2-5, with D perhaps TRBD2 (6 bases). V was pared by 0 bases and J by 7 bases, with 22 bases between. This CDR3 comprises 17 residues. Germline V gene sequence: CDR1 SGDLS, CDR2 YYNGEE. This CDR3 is CASSVGWDQLLGGTQYF. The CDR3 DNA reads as TGTGCCAGCAGCGTAGGGTGGGATCAACTCCTCGGGGGGACCCAGTACTTC. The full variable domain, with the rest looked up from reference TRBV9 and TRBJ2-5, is DSGVTQTPKHLITATGQRVTLRCSPRSGDLSVYWYQQSLDQGLQFLIQYYNGEERAKGNILERFSAQQFPDLHSELNLSSLELGDSALYFCASSVGWDQLLGGTQYFGPGTRLLVL.

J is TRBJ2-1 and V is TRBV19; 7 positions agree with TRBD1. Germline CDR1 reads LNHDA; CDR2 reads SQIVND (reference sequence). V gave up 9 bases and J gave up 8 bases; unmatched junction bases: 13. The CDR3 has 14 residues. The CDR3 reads CASQTGVGSYEQFF. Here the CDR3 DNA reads TGTGCCAGCCAAACAGGGGTAGGTTCGTATGAGCAGTTCTTC.